One T cell receptor (beta chain) is described in this entry. The source of the sample is a study of blood T cell repertoires in COVID-19. Overall study context: The United States, Italy and Spain were the sources of the acute and convalescent COVID-19 samples. Sample material is recorded as cDNA or gDNA derived from T cells, B-cell-depleted T cells, or PBMCs.

In the study's own analysis: It was from reference gene primer amplification that nucleated cell counts were estimated. Assay used: immunoSEQ multiplex PCR; TCRdb lists only in-frame clones, some missing. V and J calls and clone size come straight from that table; D and trimming were deduced from the DNA. Altogether tens of thousands of clones are present, 90% being singletons, with the ten largest covering around 2.9%. This CDR3 has 15 residues. Germline values: CDR1 SGHRS, CDR2 YFSETQ. The V and J ends lost 4 bases and 4 bases respectively, with 16 bases between them. The source of this sequence is a man aged 50 to 60 with active COVID-19. The V and J genes are TRBV5-1 and TRBJ2-3; perhaps TRBD2 as D (5 bases). Sequencing input: peripheral blood. DNA of the CDR3: TGCGCCAGCAGCATTGTATCTAGCCAACCAGATACGCAGTATTTT. This encodes CASSIVSSQPDTQYF.